The TCR beta chain described here comes from a study of blood T cell repertoires in COVID-19. Study at large: PBMCs, B-cell-depleted T cells, or T cells were the source of the cDNA or gDNA that made up the material.

This CDR3 comprises 12 residues. Germline V gives CDR1 SGHTA, CDR2 FQGNSA. Trimming pared 5 bases from V and 8 bases from J, leaving 9 bases between. Source study methods: Amplifying reference gene primers gave estimates of nucleated cell counts. Clones were read by immunoSEQ multiplex PCR, and TCRdb kept only the in-frame ones, dropping some. The DNA gave D and trimming, while V, J and clone size come from that table. The sample shows tens of thousands of clones, roughly nine tenths of them seen only once. The chain uses TRBV7-2 and TRBJ1-4, with a possible D match to TRBD1 (5 bases). This TCR was sampled from a man between 45 and 60 years old with active COVID-19. The sample was peripheral blood. The CDR3 loop is CASSPDSEKLFF. CDR3 DNA sequence: TGTGCCAGCAGCCCTGACAGCGAAAAACTGTTTTTT.